This TCR beta chain was observed in a study of CXCR3-negative and CXCR3-positive naive CD8 T cells. Study-level results: The study found comparably high diversity in both naive subsets and much lower diversity in memory CD8+ cells. Naive CXCR3-positive and CXCR3-negative cells shared TRBV-TRBJ usage; memory cells diverged.

All TRB cDNA libraries came from 5' RACE performed with UMI labels. TCRdb reprocessed the 5' RACE reads; each CDR3 protein has one entry and no DNA is given. The sample data list about 90,000 distinct CDR3 sequences. The V gene's germline CDR1 is SQVTM and CDR2 ANQGSEA. The CDR3 loop spans 14 amino acids. As concerns this clonotype: Its matching antigen is unknown.

The gene calls are TRBV29-1 and TRBJ1-1; TCRdb calls TRBD1, which cannot be checked without DNA. This TCR derives from a human donor in good health. Some clones in this sample may be carry-over from other donors' samples. The sequenced material came from naive CXCR3- CD8+ T cells from blood. Subset given: CD45RO-CCR7+CD27+CD95- naive CD8+ T cells lacking CXCR3 (TNR3-). This CDR3 reads CSVTGRAESTEAFF.